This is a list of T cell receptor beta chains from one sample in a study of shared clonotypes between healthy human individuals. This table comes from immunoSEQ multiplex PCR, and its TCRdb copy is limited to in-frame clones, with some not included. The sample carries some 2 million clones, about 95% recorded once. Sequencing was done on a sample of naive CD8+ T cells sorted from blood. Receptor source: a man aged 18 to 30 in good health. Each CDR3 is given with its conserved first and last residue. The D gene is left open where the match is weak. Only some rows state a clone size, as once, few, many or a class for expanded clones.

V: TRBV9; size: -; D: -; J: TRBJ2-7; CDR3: CASSVWDLDEQYF; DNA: TGTGCCAGCAGCGTATGGGACTTAGACGAGCAGTACTTC
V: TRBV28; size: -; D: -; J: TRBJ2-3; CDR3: CASSPTDTQYF; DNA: TGTGCCAGCAGCCCAACAGATACGCAGTATTTT
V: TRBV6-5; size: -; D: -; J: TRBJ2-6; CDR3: CASSGTGSGANVLTF; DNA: TGTGCCAGCAGTGGAACAGGCTCTGGGGCCAACGTCCTGACTTTC
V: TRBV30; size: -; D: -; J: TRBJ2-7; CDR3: CAWSVVVSSYEQYF; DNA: TGTGCCTGGAGTGTAGTAGTTAGCTCCTACGAGCAGTACTTC
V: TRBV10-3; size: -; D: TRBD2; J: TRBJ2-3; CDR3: CAISTSLAGEEDTQYF; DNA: TGTGCCATCAGTACCTCACTAGCGGGGGAAGAGGATACGCAGTATTTT
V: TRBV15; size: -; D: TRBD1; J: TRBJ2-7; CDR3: CATSSTPNRGRYEQYF; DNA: TGTGCCACCAGCAGTACACCTAACAGGGGTCGCTACGAGCAGTACTTC
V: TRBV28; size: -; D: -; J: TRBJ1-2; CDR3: CASSAFEAEGYYGYTF; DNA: TGTGCCAGCAGCGCCTTTGAGGCGGAAGGTTACTATGGCTACACCTTC
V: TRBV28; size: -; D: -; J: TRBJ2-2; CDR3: CASSPDPRQAGAGELFF; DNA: TGTGCCAGCAGCCCAGACCCGCGACAGGCGGGGGCCGGGGAGCTGTTTTTT
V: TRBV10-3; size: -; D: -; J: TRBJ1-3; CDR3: CAMTDMRDTIYF; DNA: TGTGCCATGACTGACATGAGAGACACCATATATTTT
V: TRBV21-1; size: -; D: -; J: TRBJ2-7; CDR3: CASSKVGRTADSYEQYF; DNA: TGTGCCAGCAGCAAAGTAGGTAGGACAGCCGACTCCTACGAGCAGTACTTC
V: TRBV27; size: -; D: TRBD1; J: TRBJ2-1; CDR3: CASRGGTGANNEQFF; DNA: TGTGCCAGCAGGGGCGGGACAGGGGCCAACAATGAGCAGTTCTTC
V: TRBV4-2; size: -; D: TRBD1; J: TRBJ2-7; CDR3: CASSQEQGKSEQYF; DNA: TGTGCCAGCAGCCAAGAACAGGGGAAAAGCGAGCAGTACTTC
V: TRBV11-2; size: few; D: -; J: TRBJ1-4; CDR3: CASSLTIGDEKLFF; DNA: TGTGCCAGCAGCTTAACTATCGGGGATGAAAAACTGTTTTTT
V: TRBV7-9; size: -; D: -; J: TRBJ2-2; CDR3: CASWETGNTGELFF; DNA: TGTGCCAGCTGGGAGACGGGGAACACCGGGGAGCTGTTTTTT
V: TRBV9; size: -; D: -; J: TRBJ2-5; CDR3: CASSVALAQRETQYF; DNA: TGTGCCAGCAGCGTAGCTCTAGCCCAACGAGAGACCCAGTACTTC
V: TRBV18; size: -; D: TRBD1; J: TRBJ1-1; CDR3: CASSSLDRVDTEAFF; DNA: TGTGCCAGCTCATCCCTCGACAGGGTGGACACTGAAGCTTTCTTT
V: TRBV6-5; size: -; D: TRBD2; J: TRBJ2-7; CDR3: CASSYSSGRVSYEQYF; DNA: TGTGCCAGCAGTTACTCGAGCGGGAGGGTCTCCTACGAGCAGTACTTC
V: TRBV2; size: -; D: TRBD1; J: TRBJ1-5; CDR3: CASSGTGYNQPQHF; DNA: TGTGCCAGCAGCGGGACAGGGTACAATCAGCCCCAGCATTTT
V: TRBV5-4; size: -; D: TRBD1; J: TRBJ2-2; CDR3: CASSLDGQGPTGELFF; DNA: TGTGCCAGCAGCTTGGACGGACAGGGCCCCACCGGGGAGCTGTTTTTT
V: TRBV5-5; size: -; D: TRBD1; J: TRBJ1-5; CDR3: CASSPTGGVSNQPQHF; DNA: TGTGCCAGCAGCCCGACAGGGGGCGTGAGCAATCAGCCCCAGCATTTT
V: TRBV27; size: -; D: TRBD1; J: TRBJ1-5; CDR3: CASSPRTGGQPQHF; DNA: TGTGCCAGCAGTCCTCGGACAGGGGGTCAGCCCCAGCATTTT
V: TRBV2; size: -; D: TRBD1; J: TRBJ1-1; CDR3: CASSGTGTGHTEAFF; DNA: TGTGCCAGCAGTGGAACCGGGACAGGACACACTGAAGCTTTCTTT
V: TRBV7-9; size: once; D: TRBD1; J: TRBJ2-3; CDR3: CASSYRRGDRVVGDTQYF; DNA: TGTGCCAGCAGCTACCGAAGGGGGGACAGGGTCGTTGGGGATACGCAGTATTTT
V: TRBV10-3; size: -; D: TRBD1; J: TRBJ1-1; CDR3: CAISDLNRGVNTEAFF; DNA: TGTGCCATCAGTGACCTGAACAGGGGGGTGAACACTGAAGCTTTCTTT
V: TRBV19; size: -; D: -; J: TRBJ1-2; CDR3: CASSIDLEFWGYTF; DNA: TGTGCCAGTAGTATAGATCTAGAGTTCTGGGGCTACACCTTC
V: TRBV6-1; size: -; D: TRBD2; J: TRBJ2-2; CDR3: CASSEPLLAGVANTGELFF; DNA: TGTGCCAGCAGTGAACCGCTCCTAGCGGGGGTCGCGAACACCGGGGAGCTGTTTTTT
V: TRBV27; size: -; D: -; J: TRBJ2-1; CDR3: CASSLYPTGHNEQFF; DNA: TGTGCCAGCAGTTTATACCCCACAGGACACAATGAGCAGTTCTTC
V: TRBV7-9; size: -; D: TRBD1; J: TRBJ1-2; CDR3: CASSPLDRVRVSNYGYTF; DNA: TGTGCCAGCAGCCCTCTAGACAGGGTCCGGGTCTCTAACTATGGCTACACCTTC
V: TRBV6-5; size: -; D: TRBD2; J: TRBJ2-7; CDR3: CASSNGGDMDVQYF; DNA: TGTGCCAGCAGCAACGGGGGGGACATGGACGTGCAGTACTTC
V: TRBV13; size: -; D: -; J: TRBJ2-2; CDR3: CASSLDSSGTGELFF; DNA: TGTGCCAGCAGCTTAGATTCCAGCGGGACCGGGGAGCTGTTTTTT
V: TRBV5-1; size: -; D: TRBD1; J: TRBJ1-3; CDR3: CASSSGTGPSGNTIYF; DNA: TGCGCCAGCAGCTCCGGGACAGGGCCATCTGGAAACACCATATATTTT
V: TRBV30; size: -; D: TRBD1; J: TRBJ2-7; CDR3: CAWIDRGPYEQYF; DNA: TGTGCCTGGATAGACAGGGGTCCTTACGAGCAGTACTTC
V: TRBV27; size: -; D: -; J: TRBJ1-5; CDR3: CASSFDSNQPQHF; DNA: TGTGCCAGCAGTTTCGATAGCAATCAGCCCCAGCATTTT
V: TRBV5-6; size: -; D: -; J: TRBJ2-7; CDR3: CASSLGQIHEQYF; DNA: TGTGCCAGCAGCTTGGGACAGATCCACGAGCAGTACTTC
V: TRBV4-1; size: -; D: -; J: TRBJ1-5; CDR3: CASSQVWDSNQPQHF; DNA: TGCGCCAGCAGCCAAGTATGGGATAGCAATCAGCCCCAGCATTTT
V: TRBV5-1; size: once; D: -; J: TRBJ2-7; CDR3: CASSGRHDEQYF; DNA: TGCGCCAGCAGCGGGAGACACGACGAGCAGTACTTC
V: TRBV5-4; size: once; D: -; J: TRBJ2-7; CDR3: CASSLEGGAYEQYF; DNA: TGTGCCAGCAGCTTAGAGGGGGGGGCTTACGAGCAGTACTTC
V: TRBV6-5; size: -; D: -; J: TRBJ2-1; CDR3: CASSYGIYNEQFF; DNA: TGTGCCAGCAGTTACGGTATTTACAATGAGCAGTTCTTC
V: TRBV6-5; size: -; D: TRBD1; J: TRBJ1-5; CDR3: CASSYTGVGQPQHF; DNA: TGTGCCAGCAGTTACACAGGGGTTGGTCAGCCCCAGCATTTT
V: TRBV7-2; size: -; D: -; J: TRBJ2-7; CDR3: CASSIGAYYEQYF; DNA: TGTGCCAGCAGCATAGGGGCTTACTACGAGCAGTACTTC
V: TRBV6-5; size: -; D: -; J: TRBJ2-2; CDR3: CASSYSRLPGELFF; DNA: TGTGCCAGCAGTTACTCGAGGCTTCCCGGGGAGCTGTTTTTT
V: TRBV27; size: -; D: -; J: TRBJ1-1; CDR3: CASSPGGGADTEAFF; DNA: TGTGCCAGCAGTCCGGGGGGCGGGGCCGACACTGAAGCTTTCTTT
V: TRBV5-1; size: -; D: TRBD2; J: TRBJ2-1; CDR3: CASSSTSEAYNEQFF; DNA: TGCGCCAGCAGTTCAACTAGCGAAGCTTACAATGAGCAGTTCTTC
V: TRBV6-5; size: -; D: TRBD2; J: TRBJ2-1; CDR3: CASSSSGESSEQFF; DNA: TGTGCCAGCAGTTCGAGCGGGGAGAGTAGTGAGCAGTTCTTC
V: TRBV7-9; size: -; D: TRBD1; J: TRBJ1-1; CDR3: CASSLATGGKAEAFF; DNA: TGTGCCAGCAGCTTGGCTACAGGGGGTAAGGCTGAAGCTTTCTTT
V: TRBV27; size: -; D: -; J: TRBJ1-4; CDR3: CASSFRGTNEKLFF; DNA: TGTGCCAGCAGTTTTCGGGGGACTAATGAAAAACTGTTTTTT